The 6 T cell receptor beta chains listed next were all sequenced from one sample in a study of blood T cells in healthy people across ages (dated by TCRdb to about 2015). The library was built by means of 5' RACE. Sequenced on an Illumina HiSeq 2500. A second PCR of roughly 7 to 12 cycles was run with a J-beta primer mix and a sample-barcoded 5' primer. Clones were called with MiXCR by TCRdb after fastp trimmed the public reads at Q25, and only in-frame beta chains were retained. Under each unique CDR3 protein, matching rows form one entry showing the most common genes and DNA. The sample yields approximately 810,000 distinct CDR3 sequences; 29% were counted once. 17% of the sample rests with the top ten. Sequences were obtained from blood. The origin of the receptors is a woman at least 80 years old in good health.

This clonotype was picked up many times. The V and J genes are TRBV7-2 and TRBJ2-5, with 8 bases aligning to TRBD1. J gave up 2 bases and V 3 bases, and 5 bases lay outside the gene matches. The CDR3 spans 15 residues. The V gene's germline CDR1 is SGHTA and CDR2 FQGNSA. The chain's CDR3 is CASSLNRGSQETQYF. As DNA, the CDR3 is TGTGCCAGCAGCTTGAACAGGGGGTCTCAAGAGACCCAGTACTTC.

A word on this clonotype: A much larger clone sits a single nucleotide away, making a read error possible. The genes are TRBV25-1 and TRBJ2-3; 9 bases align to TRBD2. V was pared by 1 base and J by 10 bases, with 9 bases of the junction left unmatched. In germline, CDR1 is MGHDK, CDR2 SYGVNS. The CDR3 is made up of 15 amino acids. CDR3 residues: CASSEFLAGSDAQYF. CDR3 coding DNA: TGTGCCAGCAGTGAATTTCTAGCGGGGTCCGATGCGCAGTATTTT.

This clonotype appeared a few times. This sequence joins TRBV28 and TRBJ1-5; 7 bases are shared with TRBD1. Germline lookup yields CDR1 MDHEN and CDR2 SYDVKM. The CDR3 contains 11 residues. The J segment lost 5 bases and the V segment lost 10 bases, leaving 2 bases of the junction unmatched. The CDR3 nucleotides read TGTGCCACAGGGGGGGATCAGCCCCAGCATTTT. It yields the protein CATGGDQPQHF.

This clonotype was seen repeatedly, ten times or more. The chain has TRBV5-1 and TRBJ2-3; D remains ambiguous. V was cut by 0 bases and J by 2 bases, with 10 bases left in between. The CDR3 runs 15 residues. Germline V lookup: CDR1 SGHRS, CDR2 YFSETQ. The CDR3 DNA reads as TGCGCCAGCAGCTTGGAACTCGATTCCACAGATACGCAGTATTTT. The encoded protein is CASSLELDSTDTQYF. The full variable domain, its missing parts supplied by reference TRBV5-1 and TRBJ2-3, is KAGVTQTPRYLIKTRGQQVTLSCSPISGHRSVSWYQQTPGQGLQFLFEYFSETQRNKGNFPGRFSGRQFSNSRSEMNVSTLELGDSALYLCASSLELDSTDTQYFGPGTRLTVL.

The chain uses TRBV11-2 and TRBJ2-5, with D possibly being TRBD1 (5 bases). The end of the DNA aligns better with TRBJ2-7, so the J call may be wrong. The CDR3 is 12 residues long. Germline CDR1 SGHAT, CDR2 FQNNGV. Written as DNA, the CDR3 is TGTGCCAGCAGCTTAGACAGGGTCGAGCAGTACTTC. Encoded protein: CASSLDRVEQYF.

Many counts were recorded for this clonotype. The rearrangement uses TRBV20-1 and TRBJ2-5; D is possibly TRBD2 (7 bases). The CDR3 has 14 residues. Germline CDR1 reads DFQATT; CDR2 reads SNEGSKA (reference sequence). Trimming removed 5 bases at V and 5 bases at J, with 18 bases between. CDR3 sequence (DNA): TGCAGTGCTCCGAGGCGGGGGCGTGGGGAGACCCAGTACTTC. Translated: CSAPRRGRGETQYF.